This T cell receptor beta chain emerged from a study of shared clonotypes between healthy human individuals. Study-wide findings and caveats: Donor clonotype sharing was expected to depend on sequencing depth.

Naive CD8 cells lacked CD45RO and underwent positive selection for CCR7, leaving out terminally differentiated effector memory CD45RA+ cells. In the original workflow: Filtering differed since immunoSEQ provided only junctions, with no quality scores. The table came from immunoSEQ multiplex PCR; TCRdb's copy has only in-frame clones and leaves some out. That table is the source of V, J and clone size, and D and trimming were worked out from the DNA. The repertoire includes about 2 million clones, roughly 95% of them detected once, and 1% to 1.5% sits in the top ten. The CDR3 is 16 amino acids. The germline gives CDR1 SGHDN, CDR2 FVKESK. The junction had 2 bases not matched to a gene; V was cut back by 1 base and J by 0 bases. As regards this clone: The antigen remains undetermined.

This receptor was identified in a man aged 18 to 29 in good health. This chain connects TRBV14 to TRBJ2-7; 11 positions match TRBD1. Material for sequencing was naive CD8+ T cells sorted from blood. The CDR3 DNA reads as TGTGCCAGCAGCCAAGCCGGGACAGGGGGCTCCTACGAGCAGTACTTC. This encodes CASSQAGTGGSYEQYF.